Listed below are T cell receptor beta chains from one sample, sequenced in a study of T cells in localized non-small cell lung cancer. Profiling relied on immunoSEQ multiplex PCR, and the TCRdb table lists in-frame clones only, not all of them. The table lists 20,000 to 25,000 clones, 85% to 90% of them singletons, with less than 15% in the top ten. Sequencing was performed on PBMCs, taken before any cancer treatment. The receptors derive from a man between 40 and 70 years old with stage II squamous cell lung carcinoma. The CDR3 runs from the conserved cysteine through the conserved F or W. Each record gives: J gene, V gene, clone size, D gene, CDR3 DNA, CDR3 protein. The D gene is left open where the match is weak. Clone size appears in some rows only: once, few, many, or a class for an expanded clone.

TRBJ2-5,TRBV30,.,TRBD2,TGTGCCTGGAGTGTACGACTAGCGGGAGGGGGGGAGACCCAGTACTTC,CAWSVRLAGGGETQYF
TRBJ2-3,TRBV7-2,.,TRBD2,TGTGCCAGCAGCCTAGGACTAGCCACAGATACGCAGTATTTT,CASSLGLATDTQYF
TRBJ2-7,TRBV4-2,.,TRBD2,TGTGCCAGCAGCCAACCGGGACTAGCGACTTACGAGCAGTACTTC,CASSQPGLATYEQYF
TRBJ2-1,TRBV28,.,.,TGTGCCAGCAGCAGAGGGGTGGGCCGGCGAAATGAGCAGTTCTTC,CASSRGVGRRNEQFF
TRBJ2-5,TRBV4-1,.,.,TGCGCCAGCAGCCAAGGCTCAGGGCCGGGGGAGACCCAGTACTTC,CASSQGSGPGETQYF
TRBJ2-7,TRBV6-5,.,TRBD2,TGTGCCGCCAAATCCCGGGGGGGAGAGCAGTACTTC,CAAKSRGGEQYF
TRBJ2-1,TRBV9,.,TRBD2,TGTGCCAGCAGTCTACTAGCGGGGGGGCTATATGAGCAGTTCTTC,CASSLLAGGLYEQFF
TRBJ2-1,TRBV10-3,once,.,TGTGCCATCAGTGAGTTGGCGCAGCACAATGAGCAGTTCTTC,CAISELAQHNEQFF
TRBJ1-1,TRBV6-5,once,.,TGTGCCAGCGCAACCCCCGGGACATTGAACACTGAAGCTTTCTTT,CASATPGTLNTEAFF
TRBJ2-5,TRBV30,.,.,TGTGCCTGGAGTGTCGGACGGCCCCAAGAGACCCAGTACTTC,CAWSVGRPQETQYF
TRBJ1-2,TRBV27,.,.,TGTGCCAGCAGTCGAGACACGGACGGAATTAACTATGGCTACACCTTC,CASSRDTDGINYGYTF
TRBJ2-1,TRBV6-5,.,TRBD1,TGTGCCAGCACCGTGACAGGGGGCAATGAGCAGTTCTTC,CASTVTGGNEQFF
TRBJ2-5,TRBV19,.,.,TGTGCCAGTAGTATTACGACTAGTCGGGTGGGAGAGACCCAGTACTTC,CASSITTSRVGETQYF
TRBJ2-7,TRBV6-1,once,.,TGTGCCAGCAGTCCCGGGAGCTCCTACGAGCAGTACTTC,CASSPGSSYEQYF
TRBJ1-2,TRBV5-4,.,.,TGTGCCAGCAGCTTCGATACAGGAGTTAAGGGAGGCTACACCTTC,CASSFDTGVKGGYTF
TRBJ2-3,TRBV5-1,.,.,TGCGCCAGCAGCTTGCTTAGCGGCACAGATACGCAGTATTTT,CASSLLSGTDTQYF
TRBJ2-3,TRBV7-6,.,.,TGTGCCAGCAGCTCCGGACTGGGGGGTAGGGATACGCAGTATTTT,CASSSGLGGRDTQYF
TRBJ1-5,TRBV19,.,TRBD1,TGTGCCAGTAGTATGTCCAGGGGGAGAACTACTAGCAATCAGCCCCAGCATTTT,CASSMSRGRTTSNQPQHF
TRBJ2-7,TRBV7-2,.,.,TGTGCCAGCAGCTTAGCTATAGGGTACTCCTACGAGCAGTACTTC,CASSLAIGYSYEQYF
TRBJ2-2,TRBV7-9,.,.,TGTGCCAGCCCTCGGGACTTAGCTGTCACCGGGGAGCTGTTTTTT,CASPRDLAVTGELFF
TRBJ2-1,TRBV9,.,TRBD2,TGTGCCAGCAGCTCAGAACTAGCGGGGCTTTGGAATGAGCAGTTCTTC,CASSSELAGLWNEQFF
TRBJ1-1,TRBV27,.,.,TGTGCCAGCAGTTTATATTGGGCGGGGAATACTGAAGCTTTCTTT,CASSLYWAGNTEAFF
TRBJ2-7,TRBV5-1,once,TRBD1,TGCGCCAGCAGCTTGGCGGGACAGGGAATCCACGAGCAGTACTTC,CASSLAGQGIHEQYF
TRBJ1-2,TRBV9,.,TRBD1,TGTGCCAGCAGCGCAACCTCAACGGGACAGATCTATGGCTACACCTTC,CASSATSTGQIYGYTF
TRBJ1-1,TRBV5-4,.,TRBD1,TGTGCCAGCAGCCCCCCGGGACAGGGGTACACTGAAGCTTTCTTT,CASSPPGQGYTEAFF
TRBJ2-6,TRBV28,few,.,TGTGCCAGCAGTTCCCTAGGACAGTCTGGGGCCAACGTCCTGACTTTC,CASSSLGQSGANVLTF
TRBJ2-7,TRBV6-1,once,TRBD1,TGTGCCAGCAGTGAAGCTGCCGGGACAGCTTTTAAGCAGTACTTC,CASSEAAGTAFKQYF
TRBJ2-3,TRBV30,.,TRBD2,TGTGCCTGGAGTGTACAGCGGGGTGGCACAGATACGCAGTATTTT,CAWSVQRGGTDTQYF
TRBJ2-7,TRBV7-2,.,TRBD2,TGTGCCAGCAGCTCCTTTAGCGGGTCTCCATACGAGCAGTACTTC,CASSSFSGSPYEQYF
TRBJ1-1,TRBV30,.,.,TGTGCCTGGAGGGGGGGGACACTCCGGTACACTGAAGCTTTCTTT,CAWRGGTLRYTEAFF
TRBJ2-1,TRBV6-1,.,.,TGTGCCAGCAGTGAAGGAGTCGGCTACAATGAGCAGTTCTTC,CASSEGVGYNEQFF
TRBJ2-2,TRBV7-3,once,TRBD1,TGTGCCAGCAGCTTAAATCAGGGGGAAACCGGGGAGCTGTTTTTT,CASSLNQGETGELFF
TRBJ1-1,TRBV6-5,.,.,TGTGCCAGCAGGCCCCAGGGAGGAACTGAAGCTTTCTTT,CASRPQGGTEAFF
TRBJ1-2,TRBV13,few,TRBD1,TGTGCCAGCAGTCGACCCGGGACAGGGGAATATGGCTACACCTTC,CASSRPGTGEYGYTF
TRBJ2-5,TRBV28,.,TRBD1,TGTGCCAGCAGTTTTCTGGGACAGGGCAAGCAAGAGACCCAGTACTTC,CASSFLGQGKQETQYF
TRBJ1-6,TRBV25-1,.,.,TGTGCCAGCAGTGCGGGGGGACCCCTCCACTTT,CASSAGGPLHF
TRBJ1-2,TRBV25-1,few,.,TGTGCCAGCAGTGATTCGGACGGAGACTTCTATGGCTACACCTTC,CASSDSDGDFYGYTF
TRBJ2-5,TRBV30,.,.,TGTGCCTGGAAACGGCGACAAGAGACCCAGTACTTC,CAWKRRQETQYF
TRBJ1-1,TRBV7-9,.,TRBD1,TGTGCCAGCAGCTTGACAGGGCGAGCTTTCTTT,CASSLTGRAFF
TRBJ2-5,TRBV5-1,.,.,TGCGCCAGCAGCGCCGGAGGTGGACGGCGCCAAGAGACCCAGTACTTC,CASSAGGGRRQETQYF
TRBJ1-5,TRBV9,.,.,TGTGCCAGCAGCGTAGGGGGGGGGCAGCCCCAGCATTTT,CASSVGGGQPQHF